This T cell receptor (beta chain) was recovered during a study of blood T cell repertoires in COVID-19. Overall study: Some COVID-19 samples were acute and others convalescent; all came from the United States, Italy and Spain.

In the original analysis: Amplified reference gene primers provided the basis for estimating nucleated cell counts. Produced via immunoSEQ multiplex PCR; TCRdb's table is partial and in-frame only. D and trimming come from the DNA, and the V and J calls and clone size come from that table. The top ten clones hold about 1.5% of a sample with hundreds of thousands of clones, nearly 90% of them seen once. Adults between roughly 18 and 89 years of age took part from more than 20 US areas. The J segment lost 5 bases and the V segment lost 0 bases, leaving 3 bases of the junction unmatched. The CDR3 runs to 16 residues. The germline V gene encodes CDR1 MNHEY and CDR2 SVGEGT.

Sequenced material: PBMCs or T cells enriched from blood (not recorded which). The TCR sequence derives from a woman between 18 and 30 years old with acute COVID-19. The gene calls are TRBV6-2 or TRBV6-3 and TRBJ2-1; 11 bases are shared with TRBD2. The CDR3 DNA follows: TGTGCCAGCAGTTACTCTTTAGCGGGAGGGAACAATGAGCAGTTCTTC. The encoded protein is CASSYSLAGGNNEQFF.